The 12 T cell receptor beta chains reported below all come from one sample, sequenced in a study of early T cells in non-severe SARS-CoV-2 infection listed by TCRdb under 2021. The library was made by 5' RACE. Data came from a NextSeq 500. TCRdb reran the public reads through fastp at Q25 and MiXCR, keeping productive beta chains. Each entry merges the rows of one CDR3 protein and shows their most common DNA and genes. The sample profile shows fewer than 65,000 distinct CDR3 sequences; approximately 12% of them were found once. Of the sample, approximately 1.3% is held by the ten largest clones. The specimen was whole blood. Source of these receptors: an adult who was a healthcare worker with PCR-confirmed SARS-CoV-2 infection or an uninfected control (not recorded which).

The chain recombines TRBV29-1 with TRBJ2-1, with a possible D match to TRBD1 (6 bases). Trimming took off 6 bases at V and 3 bases at J, with 12 bases between the two ends. The germline V gene has CDR1 SQVTM and CDR2 ANQGSEA. The CDR3 loop spans 13 amino acids. The CDR3 DNA follows: TGCAGCGTCGGACAGTCTATCTACAATGAGCAGTTCTTC. Translated: CSVGQSIYNEQFF.

The sample holds many counts of this clonotype. DNA for the CDR3: TGTGCCAGCTCACCACAGACAGTCTCCTACAATGAGCAGTTCTTC. It yields the protein CASSPQTVSYNEQFF. This chain uses TRBV18 with TRBJ2-1, with D perhaps TRBD1 (5 bases). The V gene lost 1 base and the J gene lost 0 bases, with 7 bases spanning the gap. From germline, CDR1 is KGHSH and CDR2 LQKENI. This CDR3 comprises 15 residues.

In its sample, this clonotype was seen many times. The chain recombines TRBV10-3 with TRBJ2-5; D call uncertain. The CDR3 covers 13 residues. V lost 7 bases to trimming and J lost 1 base, with 10 bases between them. Looked up from germline, CDR1 is ENHRY and CDR2 is SYGVKD. As DNA, the CDR3 is TGTGCCATCAACTCGGCTTCCCAAGAGACCCAGTACTTC. It specifies CAINSASQETQYF.

A few counts support this clonotype. The V gene is TRBV19, the J gene TRBJ2-1, with 8 bases matching TRBD1. The CDR3 spans 15 residues. V gave up 3 bases and J gave up 7 bases; unmatched junction bases: 8. In germline, CDR1 is LNHDA, CDR2 SQIVND (reference sequence). The CDR3 spells CASSMDRQGKNEQFF. CDR3 nucleotide sequence: TGTGCCAGTAGTATGGATCGACAGGGGAAGAATGAGCAGTTCTTC.

The V and J genes are TRBV20-1 and TRBJ2-7; tentatively, D is TRBD2 (6 bases). The CDR3 runs 13 residues. Germline CDR1 DFQATT, CDR2 SNEGSKA (reference sequence). The germline V and J ends were trimmed by 3 bases and 9 bases, with 18 bases remaining between them. This chain's CDR3 is CSASQREPPRQYF. CDR3 in DNA: TGCAGTGCTAGCCAACGGGAGCCCCCGAGGCAGTACTTC.

This clonotype was picked up many times. The chain combines TRBV25-1 with TRBJ2-6, with 8 bases lining up with TRBD1. The CDR3 contains 20 residues. Germline V gives CDR1 MGHDK, CDR2 SYGVNS. Trimming removed 2 bases from V and 0 bases from J; junction bases left unmatched: 12. The CDR3 DNA sequence: TGTGCCAGCAGTGAAACCCAGGGGGCAGGGGGCGTCTCTGGGGCCAACGTCCTGACTTTC. The encoded protein is CASSETQGAGGVSGANVLTF.

This clonotype has more than one count but fewer than ten. The V call is TRBV27, the J call TRBJ2-7; D might be TRBD2 (6 bases). This CDR3 has 15 amino acids. Trimming stripped 4 bases from V and 7 bases from J, with 20 bases between. Germline loops: CDR1 MNHEY, CDR2 SMNVEV (reference sequence). The CDR3 DNA is TGTGCCAGCAGTTGGGCGGGGAACAAGGTCTATGAGCAGTACTTC. It specifies CASSWAGNKVYEQYF.

Only a few counts were recorded for this clonotype. The V and J genes are TRBV29-1 and TRBJ1-2; tentative D call: TRBD1 (6 bases). The CDR3 is 13 amino acids. Trimming removed 4 bases from V and 6 bases from J, with 15 bases in between. Germline V gene data show CDR1 as SQVTM and CDR2 as ANQGSEA. The CDR3 loop reads CSVVGGRANGYTF. The CDR3 DNA is TGCAGCGTTGTGGGGGGCCGGGCCAATGGCTACACCTTC.

The table lists this clonotype with a few counts. The chain employs TRBV13 and TRBJ2-7, with TRBD2 as a possible D gene (6 bases). The V and J ends lost 0 bases and 3 bases respectively, with 12 bases between them. Germline CDR1 is PRHDT and CDR2 is FYEKMQ (reference sequence). This CDR3 comprises 15 residues. The CDR3 loop reads CASSLGRLAYYEQYF. In DNA, the CDR3 is TGTGCCAGCAGCTTAGGTAGGCTAGCGTACTACGAGCAGTACTTC.

The rearrangement links TRBV19 to TRBJ2-3, with TRBD2 matching over 9 bases. CDR3 length: 16 residues. V lost 5 bases to trimming and J lost 2 bases; unmatched junction nucleotides: 8. CDR1 and CDR2 from the germline V gene are LNHDA and SQIVND (reference sequence). CDR3 sequence: CASSPQTSGLTDTQYF. Here the CDR3 DNA reads TGTGCCAGTAGTCCCCAGACTAGCGGACTCACAGATACGCAGTATTTT.

The J gene is TRBJ1-1, the V gene TRBV9; TRBD1 is a possible D gene (5 bases). The V and J ends lost 1 base and 5 bases respectively, with 21 bases between them. The CDR3 loop spans 17 amino acids. Per germline, CDR1 SGDLS and CDR2 YYNGEE. CDR3 DNA: TGTGCCAGCAGCGTACCCCCAGGTCGGGGGTTGGGGACTGAAGCTTTCTTT. Its translation is CASSVPPGRGLGTEAFF. Filled out from reference TRBV9 and TRBJ1-1, the complete variable domain reads DSGVTQTPKHLITATGQRVTLRCSPRSGDLSVYWYQQSLDQGLQFLIQYYNGEERAKGNILERFSAQQFPDLHSELNLSSLELGDSALYFCASSVPPGRGLGTEAFFGQGTRLTVV.

The rearrangement joins TRBV19 to TRBJ1-4; D uncertain. This CDR3 is 13 amino acids long. Deletions cut 7 bases from V and 4 bases from J, with 10 bases between. Germline CDR1 reads LNHDA; CDR2 reads SQIVND (reference sequence). The CDR3 here is CASTKSLNEKLFF. DNA of the CDR3: TGTGCCAGTACCAAGTCCCTTAATGAAAAACTGTTTTTT.